Sequencing of this T cell receptor (beta chain) was carried out in a study of T cells in tumors after PD-1 blockade. The wider study: Daily vismodegib 150 mg continued in a subset of anti-PD-1-treated patients. Peripheral blood samples averaged approximately 37,000 unique clonotypes and roughly 110,000 templates. Study-wide points: Some novel exhausted tumor clones appeared in pre-treatment blood, suggesting peripheral recruitment.

Genomic DNA template from tumor biopsies or peripheral blood, about 600 ng to 6,500 ng input. Concerning this clone itself: Its specificity is unknown.

V lost 3 bases to trimming and J lost 3 bases; unmatched junction nucleotides: 4. Germline V gene sequence: CDR1 SGHTA, CDR2 FQGTGA. The CDR3 covers 15 residues. Repertoires were generated with immunoSEQ multiplex PCR, while TCRdb's copy carries only in-frame clones and drops some. The sample yields 14,000 to 15,000 clones, more than 65% seen once. The receptor comes from a human donor with basal cell carcinoma. Sequenced material: PBMCs, taken after anti-PD-1 treatment. The V gene is TRBV7-3, the J gene TRBJ2-3; TRBD2 agrees at 9 bases. The CDR3 sequence: CASSFRLAETDTQYF. As DNA, the CDR3 is TGTGCCAGCAGCTTCAGACTAGCGGAAACAGATACGCAGTATTTT.